The clone carrying this T cell receptor beta chain was observed a handful of times. The sample comes from a study of blood T cell repertoires in COVID-19. Profiling relied on immunoSEQ multiplex PCR, and the TCRdb table lists in-frame clones only, not all of them. Of roughly 180,000 clones listed, about 82% are singletons. Between the trimmed V and J ends, which lost 0 bases and 0 bases, there was a span of 15 bases. This CDR3 is built from 18 residues. Looked up from germline, CDR1 is MGHRA and CDR2 is YSYEKL. This sequence was found in a woman aged 25-40 years who had recovered from COVID-19. Sequenced material: PBMCs or T cells enriched from blood (not recorded which). The chain links TRBV4-1 to TRBJ1-5, with TRBD1 as a possible D gene (6 bases). The CDR3: CASSQEDFGQLSNQPQHF. DNA of the CDR3: TGCGCCAGCAGCCAAGAAGATTTCGGACAGCTTAGCAATCAGCCCCAGCATTTT.